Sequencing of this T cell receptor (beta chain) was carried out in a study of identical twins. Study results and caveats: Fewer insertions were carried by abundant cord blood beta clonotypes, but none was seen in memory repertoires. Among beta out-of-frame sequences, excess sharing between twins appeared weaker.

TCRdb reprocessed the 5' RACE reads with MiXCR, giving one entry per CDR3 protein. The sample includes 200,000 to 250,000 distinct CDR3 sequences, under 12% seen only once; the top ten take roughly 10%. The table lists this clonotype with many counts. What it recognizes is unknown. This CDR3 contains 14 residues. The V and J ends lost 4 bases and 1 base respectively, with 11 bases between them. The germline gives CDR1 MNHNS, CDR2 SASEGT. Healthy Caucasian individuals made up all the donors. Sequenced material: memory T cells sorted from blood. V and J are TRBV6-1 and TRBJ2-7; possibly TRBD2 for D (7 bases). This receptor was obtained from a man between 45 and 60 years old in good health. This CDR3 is CASSGGGVSYEQYF. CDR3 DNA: TGTGCCAGCAGTGGGGGGGGCGTTTCCTACGAGCAGTACTTC.